A selection of T cell receptor beta chains follows, all from one sample in a study of T-cell reconstitution after alpha-beta-depleted transplantation in children. A single record per CDR3 protein comes from TCRdb applying MiXCR to the PCR reads. Counted here are about 370,000 distinct CDR3 sequences, over 20% occurring once; the ten biggest clones make up around 4%. The sequences come from PBMCs from the stem cell graft donor, collected from the stem cell graft. Receptors originate from a human donor who donated a stem cell graft to a child with acute myeloid leukemia. The CDR3 runs from the conserved cysteine through the conserved F or W. Each record gives: J gene, V gene, CDR3 length, CDR3 protein.

j_call: TRBJ2-2
v_call: TRBV6-5
cdr3_length: 17
cdr3_aa: CASSYIPGQANTGELFF

j_call: TRBJ2-5
v_call: TRBV4-3
cdr3_length: 16
cdr3_aa: CASSQDLREAGETQYF

j_call: TRBJ2-5
v_call: TRBV12-3/TRBV12-4
cdr3_length: 15
cdr3_aa: CASSYAGTGEKTQYF

j_call: TRBJ1-5
v_call: TRBV7-2
cdr3_length: 13
cdr3_aa: CASSIGTTQPQHF

j_call: TRBJ2-3
v_call: TRBV4-2
cdr3_length: 16
cdr3_aa: CASSQEWTGGSDTQYF

j_call: TRBJ1-4
v_call: TRBV20-1
cdr3_length: 14
cdr3_aa: CSARLGTAYEKLFF

j_call: TRBJ2-2
v_call: TRBV12-3/TRBV12-4
cdr3_length: 15
cdr3_aa: CASSLGLANTGELFF

j_call: TRBJ2-1
v_call: TRBV12-3/TRBV12-4
cdr3_length: 15
cdr3_aa: CASSSGTGFLNEQFF

j_call: TRBJ2-7
v_call: TRBV27
cdr3_length: 13
cdr3_aa: CASSYRDGYEQYF

j_call: TRBJ2-1
v_call: TRBV20-1
cdr3_length: 14
cdr3_aa: CSARRLAVYNEQFF

j_call: TRBJ2-7
v_call: TRBV20-1
cdr3_length: 14
cdr3_aa: CSAKGGPGTYEQYF

j_call: TRBJ1-1
v_call: TRBV12-3/TRBV12-4
cdr3_length: 12
cdr3_aa: CASSSDIPEAFF

j_call: TRBJ2-3
v_call: TRBV27
cdr3_length: 17
cdr3_aa: CASSSISGSWDTDTQYF

j_call: TRBJ2-1
v_call: TRBV7-2
cdr3_length: 18
cdr3_aa: CASSFAASSSGSYNEQFF

j_call: TRBJ2-1
v_call: TRBV12-3/TRBV12-4
cdr3_length: 11
cdr3_aa: CASTLDVEQFF

j_call: TRBJ2-7
v_call: TRBV7-2
cdr3_length: 16
cdr3_aa: CASSLGSRVLTYEQYF

j_call: TRBJ2-1
v_call: TRBV12-3/TRBV12-4
cdr3_length: 12
cdr3_aa: CASSFQGGEQFF

j_call: TRBJ2-7
v_call: TRBV5-6
cdr3_length: 14
cdr3_aa: CASSLGRGLYEQYF

j_call: TRBJ1-1
v_call: TRBV7-7
cdr3_length: 13
cdr3_aa: CASSLDLNTEAFF

j_call: TRBJ2-1
v_call: TRBV25-1
cdr3_length: 13
cdr3_aa: CASEGDRKYEQFF

j_call: TRBJ1-1
v_call: TRBV24-1
cdr3_length: 15
cdr3_aa: CATSDARTPGTEAFF

j_call: TRBJ2-7
v_call: TRBV20-1
cdr3_length: 12
cdr3_aa: CSTVEGAGEQYF

j_call: TRBJ2-7
v_call: TRBV7-9
cdr3_length: 16
cdr3_aa: CASSWLRGASYYEQYF

j_call: TRBJ2-7
v_call: TRBV20-1
cdr3_length: 19
cdr3_aa: CSARDLSSGSQHHFYEQYF

j_call: TRBJ2-1
v_call: TRBV20-1
cdr3_length: 16
cdr3_aa: CSASHLGGRSYNEQFF

j_call: TRBJ2-7
v_call: TRBV4-3
cdr3_length: 15
cdr3_aa: CASSQYAASSYEQYF

j_call: TRBJ2-3
v_call: TRBV18
cdr3_length: 17
cdr3_aa: CASSPLAGTSGTDTQYF

j_call: TRBJ2-7
v_call: TRBV6-5
cdr3_length: 13
cdr3_aa: CASRRQEAYEQYF

j_call: TRBJ2-5
v_call: TRBV28
cdr3_length: 15
cdr3_aa: CASSFLTGGQETQYF

j_call: TRBJ2-3
v_call: TRBV7-9
cdr3_length: 14
cdr3_aa: CASSFFTAADTQYF

j_call: TRBJ1-4
v_call: TRBV7-9
cdr3_length: 12
cdr3_aa: CASSLTEEKLFF

j_call: TRBJ2-1
v_call: TRBV27
cdr3_length: 17
cdr3_aa: CASSTYRGPDSYNEQFF

j_call: TRBJ2-2
v_call: TRBV9
cdr3_length: 15
cdr3_aa: CASSVVEASAGELFF

j_call: TRBJ2-7
v_call: TRBV29-1
cdr3_length: 12
cdr3_aa: CSVVPSSYEQYF

j_call: TRBJ2-7
v_call: TRBV11-2
cdr3_length: 13
cdr3_aa: CASSPSGIYEQYF

j_call: TRBJ2-7
v_call: TRBV15
cdr3_length: 16
cdr3_aa: CATSRGFMEGAYEQYF

j_call: TRBJ1-1
v_call: TRBV12-3/TRBV12-4
cdr3_length: 12
cdr3_aa: CASSPSVAEAFF

j_call: TRBJ2-7
v_call: TRBV29-1
cdr3_length: 13
cdr3_aa: CSVLSGRGYEQYF

j_call: TRBJ2-2
v_call: TRBV20-1
cdr3_length: 13
cdr3_aa: CSARTGVTGELFF

j_call: TRBJ2-1
v_call: TRBV12-3/TRBV12-4
cdr3_length: 17
cdr3_aa: CASNIRREGMSYNEQFF

j_call: TRBJ2-1
v_call: TRBV4-3
cdr3_length: 11
cdr3_aa: CASSQDREQFF

j_call: TRBJ1-2
v_call: TRBV12-3/TRBV12-4
cdr3_length: 15
cdr3_aa: CASSSDLTGNYGYTF

j_call: TRBJ1-1
v_call: TRBV7-9
cdr3_length: 14
cdr3_aa: CASSLGQSNTEAFF

j_call: TRBJ1-1
v_call: TRBV20-1
cdr3_length: 12
cdr3_aa: CSAGKWGTEAFF

j_call: TRBJ2-7
v_call: TRBV7-2
cdr3_length: 16
cdr3_aa: CASSFSVVAAPYEQYF

j_call: TRBJ2-1
v_call: TRBV20-1
cdr3_length: 13
cdr3_aa: CSEERTAYNEQFF

j_call: TRBJ2-7
v_call: TRBV15
cdr3_length: 15
cdr3_aa: CATSRDPGPSYEQYF

j_call: TRBJ2-2
v_call: TRBV2
cdr3_length: 15
cdr3_aa: CASIIGREESGELFF